The next 22 T cell receptor beta chains were all read from a single sample in a study of human T cells and chemical hapten exposure. TCRdb reanalysed the 5' RACE reads using MiXCR and keeps one entry per CDR3 protein. The table shows 110,000 or so distinct CDR3 sequences, with around 20% occurring only once. Unfractionated whole blood was the source of the extracted total RNA. The receptors derive from a human donor in good health.

This rearrangement joins TRBV4-1 to TRBJ1-1; TRBD1 might be the D (5 bases). The germline CDR1 and CDR2 sequences are MGHRA and YSYEKL. CDR3 length equals 18 residues. Trimming stripped 2 bases from V and 3 bases from J, with 22 bases between. The CDR3 bases are TGCGCCAGCAGCCAATATACTGGAGGGACCGACCCTCACACTGAAGCTTTCTTT. Amino acids: CASSQYTGGTDPHTEAFF.

This clonotype was seen only once. The chain combines TRBV10-3 with TRBJ1-5; unclear D gene. The CDR3 runs 13 residues. The V end lost 6 bases, the J end lost 0 bases, and 6 bases lay between the germline ends. CDR1 is ENHRY and CDR2 is SYGVKD in the germline V gene. CDR3 protein: CAISGYSNQPQHF. In DNA form, the CDR3 reads TGTGCCATCAGCGGTTATAGCAATCAGCCCCAGCATTTT.

The sample holds a few counts of this clonotype. This sequence joins TRBV25-1 and TRBJ1-2; D unresolved. Germline V gene sequence: CDR1 MGHDK, CDR2 SYGVNS. The CDR3 is 13 amino acids. V lost 2 bases to trimming and J lost 4 bases, with 8 bases between them. In nucleotides, the CDR3 is TGTGCCAGCAGTGAACCAGGCTTCTATGGCTACACCTTC. Translating it yields CASSEPGFYGYTF.

This clonotype was detected a few times. The chain is built from TRBV4-2 and TRBJ2-5, with 8 bases lining up with TRBD2. Trimming removed 2 bases from V and 4 bases from J; junction bases left unmatched: 9. Germline V gene lookup returns CDR1 LGHNA and CDR2 YNFKEQ. The CDR3 has 16 residues. The chain's CDR3 is CASSQRGGAGGETQYF. The CDR3 DNA is TGTGCCAGCAGCCAAAGGGGCGGCGCGGGAGGAGAGACCCAGTACTTC.

The V and J genes are TRBV24-1 and TRBJ1-5, with D unclear. This CDR3 has 13 residues. V was cut by 5 bases and J by 2 bases, with 6 bases left in between. Germline V CDR1 and CDR2: KGHDR, SFDVKD. The CDR3 nucleotides read TGTGCCACCAGTGTGACTGGCAATCAGCCCCAGCATTTT. The encoded protein is CATSVTGNQPQHF.

There are a few counts of this clonotype. The genes are TRBV6-1 and TRBJ2-5, with 7 bases lining up with TRBD1. V shed 8 bases, J shed 7 bases, and the junction held 16 bases outside the gene matches. The CDR3 is made up of 15 amino acids. Germline assignment: CDR1 MNHNS and CDR2 SASEGT. DNA for the CDR3: TGTGCCAGCTCCGGACAGGCCTTGGAAAGGGGGACCCAGTACTTC. Its protein product is CASSGQALERGTQYF.

This clonotype occurred once. The rearrangement uses TRBV6-5 and TRBJ1-2; D is unresolved. Between the trimmed V and J ends, which lost 2 bases and 0 bases, there was a span of 4 bases. The CDR3 consists of 13 residues. CDR1 MNHEY and CDR2 SVGAGI come from the germline V gene. For the CDR3, the DNA is TGTGCCAGCAGTTACGGAACTAACTATGGCTACACCTTC. It specifies CASSYGTNYGYTF.

This clonotype was seen a few times. V gene TRBV20-1 combines with J gene TRBJ2-1; D is possibly TRBD2 (5 bases). The CDR3 is 14 residues long. The germline gives CDR1 DFQATT, CDR2 SNEGSKA (reference sequence). V dropped 0 bases and J dropped 3 bases, with 9 bases sitting between them. The DNA of the CDR3 is TGCAGTGCTAGAGATCGCGGGCGCTACAATGAGCAGTTCTTC. Amino acids: CSARDRGRYNEQFF.

CDR3 sequence reads: CASRRLAGSTDTQYF. CDR3 in DNA: TGTGCCAGCAGACGACTAGCGGGCAGCACAGATACGCAGTATTTT. The chain links TRBV6-4 to TRBJ2-3; 10 bases align to TRBD2. The trim removed 6 bases at V and 0 bases at J, leaving 3 bases unmatched. This CDR3 spans 15 amino acids. The germline V gene encodes CDR1 MRHNA and CDR2 SNTAGT.

There are a few counts of this clonotype. The chain combines TRBV14 with TRBJ2-3; D remains ambiguous. The CDR3 covers 15 residues. The germline V gene encodes CDR1 SGHDN and CDR2 FVKESK. V lost 0 bases, J lost 6 bases, and 13 bases lay in between. The CDR3, as DNA: TGTGCCAGCAGCCAAGAGGCCGGGCCCCCGGATACGCAGTATTTT. Residues: CASSQEAGPPDTQYF.

This clonotype was counted a few times. One end of the junction is discordant with germline, which a read error may explain. The CDR3 spells CASSLSLAEQEF. The CDR3, as DNA: TGTGCCAGCAGTTTATCCCTAGCGGAGCAGGAATTC. The gene calls are TRBV28 and TRBJ2-1; 7 bases are a match to TRBD2. CDR1 is MDHEN and CDR2 is SYDVKM in the germline V gene. CDR3 size: 12 residues.

The V and J genes are TRBV6-2 or TRBV6-3 and TRBJ1-6; a possible D gene is TRBD1 (5 bases). The CDR3 covers 14 residues. From germline, CDR1 is MNHEY and CDR2 SVGEGT. Trimming shortened V by 5 bases and J by 7 bases, and 12 bases separated the two germline ends. CDR3 protein: CASSEGRLNSPLHF. In nucleotides, the CDR3 is TGTGCCAGCAGTGAGGGACGGCTAAATTCACCCCTCCACTTT.

The rearrangement joins TRBV27 to TRBJ2-7, with D tentatively TRBD2 (6 bases). This CDR3 spans 13 amino acids. The germline V and J ends were trimmed by 6 bases and 1 base, with 10 bases remaining between them. Germline CDR1 reads MNHEY; CDR2 reads SMNVEV (reference sequence). DNA of the CDR3: TGTGCCAGCAGGACTAGGGCATCCTACGAGCAGTACTTC. This gives the protein CASRTRASYEQYF.

The genes are TRBV20-1 and TRBJ2-1; 10 positions match TRBD2. This CDR3 spans 16 amino acids. The J segment lost 1 base and the V segment lost 3 bases, leaving 6 bases of the junction unmatched. Germline CDR1 and CDR2: DFQATT and SNEGSKA (reference sequence). CDR3 sequence reads: CSARRLAGSSYNEQFF. DNA for the CDR3: TGCAGTGCTAGGAGACTAGCGGGTTCGTCCTACAATGAGCAGTTCTTC.

This chain joins TRBV2 and TRBJ2-7; no firm D call. There are 12 residues in the CDR3. The V gene's germline CDR1 is SNHLY and CDR2 FYNNEI. V lost 6 bases and J 7 bases, leaving 13 bases between the germline ends. For the CDR3, the DNA is TGTGCCAGCAGCCACGCCCAATGGGAGCAGTACTTC. Its translation: CASSHAQWEQYF. Supplemented by reference TRBV2 and TRBJ2-7, the full variable domain reads EPEVTQTPSHQVTQMGQEVILRCVPISNHLYFYWYRQILGQKVEFLVSFYNNEISEKSEIFDDQFSVERPDGSNFTLKIRSTKLEDSAMYFCASSHAQWEQYFGPGTRLTVT.

The J gene is TRBJ2-3, the V gene TRBV11-2; 7 bases are shared with TRBD1. Looked up from germline, CDR1 is SGHAT and CDR2 is FQNNGV. CDR3 length: 18 residues. V trimming: 4 bases; J trimming: 2 bases; junction bases outside the gene matches: 15. This CDR3 is CASSSRGPRGLLTDTQYF. The DNA of the CDR3 is TGTGCCAGCAGCTCTCGGGGACCAAGGGGGCTCCTCACAGATACGCAGTATTTT.

This clonotype was observed a handful of times. CDR3: CASIADVSTEAFF. Here the CDR3 DNA reads TGTGCCAGCATCGCGGACGTCTCCACTGAAGCTTTCTTT. This chain joins TRBV28 and TRBJ1-1; the D is unclear. Germline CDR1 reads MDHEN; CDR2 reads SYDVKM. Trimming removed 7 bases at V and 4 bases at J, with 13 bases between. The CDR3 consists of 13 residues.

This clonotype was seen a few times. The CDR3 nucleotides are TGCAGCGTTGGATACGCTAGCGGGAATGAGCAGTTCTTC. Protein: CSVGYASGNEQFF. The rearrangement uses TRBV29-1 and TRBJ2-1, with TRBD2 identical over 8 bases. The germline gives CDR1 SQVTM, CDR2 ANQGSEA. CDR3 length: 13 residues. V was clipped by 4 bases and J by 7 bases; unmatched bases: 6.

The gene calls are TRBV5-1 and TRBJ2-3, with 10 bases identical to TRBD2. V shed 0 bases and J 1 base; nucleotides not matched to a gene: 2. The CDR3 runs 16 residues. Germline lookup yields CDR1 SGHRS and CDR2 YFSETQ. The chain's CDR3 is CASSLGTSGRTDTQYF. The CDR3 DNA is TGCGCCAGCAGCTTGGGGACTAGCGGACGCACAGATACGCAGTATTTT.

This chain uses TRBV28 with TRBJ2-7; TRBD2 aligns across 7 bases. The length of the CDR3 is 15 residues. CDR1 and CDR2 from the germline V gene are MDHEN and SYDVKM. The V and J ends lost 3 bases and 2 bases, in that order; junction bases with no gene match: 7. The DNA of the CDR3 is TGTGCCAGCAGTTTGGGACTATGGGATGCCTACGAGCAGTACTTC. It specifies CASSLGLWDAYEQYF. Variable domain in full (rest from reference TRBV28 and TRBJ2-7): DVKVTQSSRYLVKRTGEKVFLECVQDMDHENMFWYRQDPGLGLRLIYFSYDVKMKEKGDIPEGYSVSREKKERFSLILESASTNQTSMYLCASSLGLWDAYEQYFGPGTRLTVT.

The chain has TRBV29-1 and TRBJ2-4; no reliable D call. The CDR3 sequence is 14 residues long. V lost 6 bases and J lost 1, with 13 bases in between. Germline loops: CDR1 SQVTM, CDR2 ANQGSEA. The DNA of the CDR3 is TGCAGCGTCCGCCGCGGCCTGGCCAAAAACATTCAGTACTTC. Protein product: CSVRRGLAKNIQYF. Looking up the rest from reference TRBV29-1 and TRBJ2-4 gives the full variable domain: SAVISQKPSRDICQRGTSLTIQCQVDSQVTMMFWYRQQPGQSLTLIATANQGSEATYESGFVIDKFPISRPNLTFSTLTVSNMSPEDSSIYLCSVRRGLAKNIQYFGAGTRLSVL.

This clonotype was seen only a few times. The chain carries TRBV27 and TRBJ1-6; TRBD1 might be the D (5 bases). This CDR3 spans 20 amino acids. Trimming cost V 0 bases and J 8 bases, with 26 bases left between them. Germline CDR1 and CDR2: MNHEY and SMNVEV (reference sequence). For the CDR3, the DNA is TGTGCCAGCAGTTTATCGGTAGCAGGGTTCTTGGGGTGGATTGATTCACCCCTCCACTTT. Its protein is CASSLSVAGFLGWIDSPLHF.